One and the same sample provided the 2 T cell receptor beta chains below, sequenced in a study of blood T cell repertoires in COVID-19. Profiling relied on immunoSEQ multiplex PCR, and the TCRdb table lists in-frame clones only, not all of them. The data contain 200,000 or so clones, roughly 80% of them singletons. The sample taken for sequencing was peripheral blood. Source of these receptors: a woman older than 75 with acute or convalescent COVID-19.

V is TRBV10-3 and J is TRBJ2-5; TRBD1 agrees at 8 bases. Per germline, CDR1 ENHRY and CDR2 SYGVKD. Trimming cost V 3 bases and J 3 bases; bases outside gene matches: 9. There are 16 residues in the CDR3. The CDR3 region is CAISDPRTGFEETQYF. The CDR3 nucleotides are TGTGCCATCAGTGATCCCCGGACAGGGTTTGAAGAGACCCAGTACTTC.

V usage is TRBV19 and J usage is TRBJ1-5, with TRBD1 matching over 7 bases. Per germline, CDR1 LNHDA and CDR2 SQIVND (reference sequence). Trimming at V came to 3 bases and at J to 4 bases, leaving 6 bases not matched to a gene. This CDR3 is built from 15 residues. CDR3 region: CASSINPGGNQPQHF. Written as DNA, the CDR3 is TGTGCCAGTAGTATCAACCCAGGGGGAAATCAGCCCCAGCATTTT.